This T cell receptor beta chain was recorded in a study of blood T cell repertoires in COVID-19 (dated by TCRdb to the early 2020s). In terms of the full investigation: Samples covering the acute and convalescent phases of COVID-19 were provided by collaborators in the United States, Italy and Spain. Sample metadata almost always included a de-identified subject ID, COVID-19 status, age in years and sex. Where available, HLA class I and class II types were obtained from metadata supplied by the sample provider rather than from assay-based typing. Subjects who had been exposed to COVID-19, were actively infected with it, or had recovered from it provided the deeply sampled blood TCRbeta repertoires that made up the dataset. The material from the prospective study consisted of cDNA or gDNA derived from T cells, B-cell-depleted T cells, or PBMCs. Samples were obtained from the ongoing ImmuneRACE study (first 160 participants) and from over 1,000 subjects provided by 6 global collaborators. The repertoires were released in a freely available public database meant as a resource for research on the immune response to SARS-CoV-2. Overall study results and their limits: Clinical and demographic metadata were provided uncurated, with the amount varying by source and participant.

Points on this clone: Its antigen remains undetermined. The input lacks base qualities; no much larger clone sits a single base away.

CDR1 and CDR2 are read off the germline V gene as KGHSH and LQKENI. The CDR3 measures 17 amino acids from cysteine to phenylalanine. The retained sequence is limited to the CDR3, 51 bases, with the frame set at the first base. Trimming removed 2 bases from V and 1 base from J, leaving 17 bases between the germline ends. Each collaborating institution followed its own protocols to collect whole blood in K2EDTA tubes. For TCRbeta analysis, collaborators shipped samples in one of three forms: frozen whole blood, isolated PBMCs, or DNA extracted from either of those sample types. The immunoSEQ Assay, a bias-controlled multiplex PCR, was used to amplify TCRbeta CDR3 regions from genomic DNA. The original pipeline was this. The number of nucleated cells in each sample was estimated from the amplification of reference gene primers within the assay. To quantify the absolute abundance of each unique TCRbeta CDR3 rearrangement, sequence reads were collapsed and filtered. For each sample, productive Simpson clonality was calculated as the square root of Simpson's diversity index across productive rearrangements. Sourced from immuneACCESS, this table was stored by TCRdb with only in-frame sequences that have V and J called. A share of the clones is absent; for the studies checked, an unresolved V gene accounts for under half, and the remainder has no known explanation. V, J and clone size derive from that table, while D and trimming were established from the DNA sequence. The sample profile shows about 93,000 clones; 70% to 80% of them were found once. About 16% of the sample rests with the top ten.

The rearrangement joined TRBV18 to TRBJ1-2; the D gene cannot be named for sure. The receptor comes from a human donor in a cohort sampled during active COVID-19. The sample taken for sequencing was peripheral blood. The CDR3 reads as follows: CASSPGIPTALNYGYTF. DNA sequence: TGTGCCAGCTCACCAGGTATCCCAACAGCACTTAACTATGGCTACACCTTC.